Listed below are T cell receptor beta chains from one sample, sequenced in a study of T cell responses to AZD1222 COVID-19 vaccine. Generated by immunoSEQ multiplex PCR, the TCRdb table keeps only in-frame clones and is missing some. This table has approximately 130,000 clones, approximately 85% appearing once. This specimen consisted of peripheral blood, obtained on day 0 of AZD1222 vaccination. These receptors were collected from an adult in good health. CDR3s include the opening cysteine and the closing phenylalanine or tryptophan. A D gene is named only where the DNA matches it firmly. The listing skips clone size in some rows; elsewhere it reads once, few, many or a size class.

TRBJ1-2 | NA | TRBV28 | NA | CAINDGPYGYTF | TGTGCCATCAATGATGGTCCCTATGGCTACACCTTC
TRBJ1-4 | NA | TRBV7-2 | NA | CASSWTVNEKLFF | TGTGCCAGCAGCTGGACGGTTAATGAAAAACTGTTTTTT
TRBJ1-4 | TRBD1 | TRBV6-5 | NA | CASSRDSNEKLFF | TGTGCCAGCAGTAGGGACAGTAATGAAAAACTGTTTTTT
TRBJ1-2 | TRBD1 | TRBV27 | NA | CASSPREGAGSGYTF | TGTGCCAGCAGTCCTCGGGAGGGGGCTGGATCTGGCTACACCTTC
TRBJ1-3 | NA | TRBV6-6 | NA | CASRMGGNRSGNTIYF | TGTGCCAGCAGGATGGGGGGGAATCGGTCTGGAAACACCATATATTTT
TRBJ1-1 | TRBD1 | TRBV7-6 | NA | CASSLEGQSTEAFF | TGTGCCAGCAGCTTAGAGGGACAGTCGACTGAAGCTTTCTTT
TRBJ2-7 | NA | TRBV6-2/TRBV6-3 | NA | CASSLPHPQQYF | TGTGCCAGCAGTTTGCCCCACCCTCAGCAGTACTTC
TRBJ2-3 | TRBD1 | TRBV5-8 | NA | CASGTGTGGITDTQYF | TGTGCCAGCGGAACGGGGACAGGGGGTATCACAGATACGCAGTATTTT
TRBJ1-2 | TRBD1 | TRBV28 | NA | CASSLPDRAVGYTF | TGTGCCAGCAGTTTACCCGACAGGGCGGTAGGCTACACCTTC
TRBJ1-2 | TRBD1 | TRBV3-1/TRBV3-2 | few | CASSRQGAYGYTF | TGTGCCAGCAGCCGACAGGGGGCCTATGGCTACACCTTC
TRBJ2-1 | TRBD2 | TRBV5-1 | NA | CASSLAGAYNEQFF | TGCGCCAGCAGCTTAGCGGGAGCATACAATGAGCAGTTCTTC
TRBJ1-6 | NA | TRBV28 | NA | CASSSAGGSPLHF | TGTGCCAGCAGTTCGGCAGGTGGGTCACCCCTCCACTTT
TRBJ1-5 | NA | TRBV10-3 | NA | CAISESTRGSNQPQHF | TGTGCCATCAGTGAGTCGACTCGGGGAAGCAATCAGCCCCAGCATTTT
TRBJ1-1 | TRBD1 | TRBV15 | NA | CASSPGGDTEAFF | TGTGCCAGTTCGCCAGGGGGGGACACTGAAGCTTTCTTT
TRBJ2-7 | NA | TRBV6-5 | NA | CASSSGVADYYEQYF | TGTGCCAGCAGTTCCGGGGTAGCGGACTACTACGAGCAGTACTTC
TRBJ1-5 | NA | TRBV6-2/TRBV6-3 | NA | CASSYFPGPQPQHF | TGTGCCAGCAGTTACTTTCCCGGCCCTCAGCCCCAGCATTTT
TRBJ2-7 | NA | TRBV28 | NA | CASSFVEQYF | TGTGCCAGCAGTTTTGTCGAGCAGTACTTC
TRBJ2-7 | TRBD1 | TRBV5-3 | NA | CARSLERPLPGQTSYEQYF | TGTGCCAGAAGCTTGGAGAGACCCCTGCCGGGACAGACCTCCTACGAGCAGTACTTC
TRBJ1-6 | TRBD1 | TRBV4-1 | NA | CASSQIYGTGINSPLHF | TGCGCCAGCAGCCAGATTTACGGGACAGGGATTAATTCACCCCTCCACTTT
TRBJ2-3 | NA | TRBV25-1 | NA | CASSVMGLTTDTQYF | TGTGCCAGCAGTGTGATGGGACTGACAACAGATACGCAGTATTTT
TRBJ2-2 | NA | TRBV7-9 | NA | CASRGESGELFF | TGTGCCAGCCGGGGCGAATCCGGGGAGCTGTTTTTT
TRBJ1-4 | TRBD1 | TRBV29-1 | NA | CSIRGSSGGEEKLFF | TGCAGCATACGGGGGTCTTCAGGGGGGGAGGAAAAACTGTTTTTT
TRBJ2-7 | NA | TRBV7-2 | NA | CASSYFQVDRREQYF | TGTGCCAGCAGCTACTTTCAGGTTGATCGTCGGGAGCAGTACTTC
TRBJ2-3 | NA | TRBV4-2 | few | CASSRGSSTDTQYF | TGTGCCAGCAGCCGGGGGTCTAGCACAGATACGCAGTATTTT
TRBJ1-2 | NA | TRBV20-1 | once | CSARVELGYTF | TGCAGTGCTAGGGTTGAGCTTGGCTACACCTTC
TRBJ2-3 | NA | TRBV6-6 | NA | CASNTNAKHTDTQYF | TGTGCCAGCAATACGAACGCCAAACACACAGATACGCAGTATTTT
TRBJ2-7 | TRBD2 | TRBV27 | few | CASSFTLTSGTSYEQYF | TGTGCCAGCAGTTTCACCCTCACTAGCGGTACGTCCTACGAGCAGTACTTC
TRBJ2-2 | TRBD1 | TRBV24-1 | NA | CATSEWTGGDGELFF | TGTGCCACCAGTGAATGGACAGGGGGCGACGGGGAGCTGTTTTTT
TRBJ1-1 | NA | TRBV2 | NA | CASSELTGYATEAFF | TGTGCCAGCAGTGAATTAACAGGGTATGCCACTGAAGCTTTCTTT
TRBJ2-2 | NA | TRBV29-1 | NA | CSVSRNSGLFSAGELFF | TGCAGCGTAAGCAGAAACTCGGGACTTTTCTCCGCCGGGGAGCTGTTTTTT
TRBJ1-3 | NA | TRBV28 | NA | CASTPPSLNSGNTIYF | TGTGCCAGCACCCCCCCCTCTCTCAACTCTGGAAACACCATATATTTT
TRBJ1-5 | NA | TRBV6-2/TRBV6-3 | NA | CASSYSGVLPQHF | TGTGCCAGCAGTTACTCCGGGGTGTTGCCCCAGCATTTT
TRBJ2-1 | NA | TRBV29-1 | NA | CSVYRVPNEQFF | TGCAGCGTTTACAGGGTACCTAATGAGCAGTTCTTC
TRBJ1-3 | TRBD1 | TRBV19 | NA | CASRKPGTGSGNTIYF | TGTGCCAGTAGGAAGCCTGGGACAGGCTCTGGAAACACCATATATTTT
TRBJ2-5 | TRBD1 | TRBV4-3 | NA | CASSQEQGSGETQYF | TGCGCCAGCAGCCAGGAACAGGGGTCGGGAGAGACCCAGTACTTC
TRBJ1-1 | NA | TRBV19 | once | CASSMLRLNTEAFF | TGTGCCAGTAGTATGCTCAGGTTGAACACTGAAGCTTTCTTT
TRBJ2-3 | NA | TRBV12-3/TRBV12-4 | NA | CASSLSGNTQYF | TGTGCCAGCAGTTTATCAGGGAATACGCAGTATTTT
TRBJ1-1 | NA | TRBV2 | NA | CASSGAENTEAFF | TGTGCCAGCAGCGGGGCCGAAAACACTGAAGCTTTCTTT
TRBJ1-6 | NA | TRBV5-1 | NA | CASSWAPGQNNSPLHF | TGCGCCAGCAGCTGGGCGCCGGGACAAAATAATTCACCCCTCCACTTT
TRBJ1-2 | NA | TRBV30 | NA | CAWSVLRGHGYTF | TGTGCCTGGAGTGTCCTTCGGGGGCATGGCTACACCTTC
TRBJ2-1 | NA | TRBV6-2/TRBV6-3 | NA | CASSVGGPLYNEQFF | TGTGCCAGCAGCGTCGGGGGCCCGCTCTACAATGAGCAGTTCTTC
TRBJ2-7 | NA | TRBV11-1 | NA | CASSLAVLYEQYF | TGTGCCAGCAGCTTAGCGGTACTCTACGAGCAGTACTTC
TRBJ2-7 | TRBD2 | TRBV5-1 | NA | CASSPGRGGDYEQYF | TGCGCCAGCAGCCCCGGGAGGGGGGGAGACTACGAGCAGTACTTC
TRBJ1-2 | NA | TRBV6-6 | NA | CASSSGAEANYGYTF | TGTGCCAGCAGCTCCGGGGCTGAAGCTAACTATGGCTACACCTTC
TRBJ1-2 | TRBD1 | TRBV11-2 | NA | CASSLGRGNYGYTF | TGTGCCAGCAGCTTAGGCAGGGGGAACTATGGCTACACCTTC
TRBJ2-1 | TRBD2 | TRBV3-1/TRBV3-2 | NA | CASSRAGGLNEQFF | TGTGCCAGCAGCCGGGCGGGGGGACTAAATGAGCAGTTCTTC
TRBJ2-7 | NA | TRBV19 | NA | CASSSFQEQYF | TGTGCCAGTAGTTCATTCCAGGAGCAGTACTTC
TRBJ1-4 | TRBD1 | TRBV19 | NA | CASSSGTDRVWEKLFF | TGTGCCAGTAGCAGTGGCACCGACAGGGTATGGGAAAAACTGTTTTTT
TRBJ1-2 | NA | TRBV27 | NA | CASSLQGPNYGYTF | TGTGCCAGCAGTCTCCAGGGTCCTAACTATGGCTACACCTTC
TRBJ2-7 | TRBD2 | TRBV27 | NA | CASSPWGSGTYEQYF | TGTGCCAGCAGTCCTTGGGGTAGCGGGACCTACGAGCAGTACTTC
TRBJ1-1 | NA | TRBV28 | NA | CASGSRMTPAFF | TGTGCCAGCGGGTCTCGTATGACTCCAGCTTTCTTT
TRBJ1-3 | TRBD1 | TRBV28 | NA | CASSSPTGAGNTIYF | TGTGCCAGCAGCTCCCCTACAGGGGCTGGAAACACCATATATTTT
TRBJ1-6 | NA | TRBV13 | NA | CASSLKGAWNSPLHF | TGTGCCAGCAGCTTAAAAGGGGCCTGGAATTCACCCCTCCACTTT
TRBJ2-1 | NA | TRBV10-3 | once | CAISDPGVNEQFF | TGTGCCATCAGTGATCCAGGGGTCAATGAGCAGTTCTTC
TRBJ1-3 | TRBD1 | TRBV7-9 | NA | CASSLRQGAISGNTIYF | TGTGCCAGCAGCTTAAGGCAGGGGGCAATCTCTGGAAACACCATATATTTT